This T cell receptor (beta chain) came from a study of T cells after yellow fever vaccination. TCRdb passed the 5' RACE reads through MiXCR, listing each CDR3 protein once. The table records hundreds of thousands of distinct CDR3 sequences, 9% to 15% of them present only once. About this clonotype: The target antigen is unknown.

Germline values: CDR1 MDHEN, CDR2 SYDVKM. V lost 10 bases and J lost 7; bases outside the gene matches: 9. The CDR3 extends over 13 amino acids. Study-wide points: Detected again after the booster were most primary-vaccination clones, at approximately 95% CD4 and about 89% CD8.

The sequences come from PBMCs, collected on the day of the yellow fever booster vaccination. This chain uses TRBV28 with TRBJ2-2; 7 positions agree with TRBD1. The receptor was derived from a man aged 25 to 45 who received the YFV17D yellow fever vaccine. DNA of the CDR3: TGTGCCACTGCAAACAGGGGCGGCGGGGAGCTGTTTTTT. It translates to CATANRGGGELFF.